Given below is one T cell receptor beta chain in context. This entry is derived from a study of blood T cells in healthy people across ages. The second PCR ran roughly 6 to 11 cycles with a sample-barcoded 5' primer and J-beta primers. Every single cDNA molecule received a tag from a template-switch adaptor with 12 random nucleotides. TCRdb reprocessed the 5' RACE reads with MiXCR, giving one entry per CDR3 protein. The sample lists about 650,000 distinct CDR3 sequences, roughly half occurring once. Trimming took 6 bases from V and 7 from J, leaving 25 bases between them. This CDR3 spans 16 amino acids. In germline, CDR1 is MNHEY, CDR2 SVGAGI. Each sample gave at least 6.5 million isolated PBMCs.

Material: blood. This receptor was obtained from a woman older than 75 in good health. V gene TRBV6-5 combines with J gene TRBJ2-7; D is undetermined. CDR3 sequence (DNA): TGTGCCAGCAGGCCCCTTACGGGCGGCGAACACAGTGAGCAGTACTTC. Amino acids: CASRPLTGGEHSEQYF.